The next 21 T cell receptor beta chains were all read from a single sample in a study of T cell repertoires in cytomegalovirus infection. Via MiXCR, TCRdb re-called the reads, giving one row per CDR3 protein. The profile covers 100,000 to 150,000 distinct CDR3 sequences, with 8% to 9% appearing a single time and around 10% taken by the ten largest. Sequencing was done on a sample of PBMCs. These receptors all come from a human donor in good health (CMV status not recorded). Some clones in this sample may be carry-over from other donors' samples.

This clonotype was detected ten times or more. The chain has TRBV28 and TRBJ2-2, with TRBD2 identical over 8 bases. The germline gives CDR1 MDHEN, CDR2 SYDVKM. The trim removed 3 bases at V and 2 bases at J, leaving 5 bases unmatched. CDR3 size: 16 residues. CDR3 sequence: CASSFLAGYNTGELFF. CDR3 bases: TGTGCCAGCAGTTTCTTAGCGGGATATAACACCGGGGAGCTGTTTTTT.

This clonotype showed up many times. The chain uses TRBV6-5 and TRBJ1-1; D is undetermined. CDR1 MNHEY and CDR2 SVGAGI come from the germline V gene. The CDR3 covers 14 residues. With 6 bases removed from V and 4 bases from J, the gap between germline ends came to 15 bases. The CDR3 spells CASRARVDVTEAFF. Here the CDR3 DNA reads TGTGCCAGCAGGGCACGGGTAGACGTCACTGAAGCTTTCTTT.

This clonotype was seen ten or more times. CDR3 DNA: TGCAGCGTCCACGGGGTTCTGGGCTACACCTTC. Amino acid sequence: CSVHGVLGYTF. V usage is TRBV29-1 and J usage is TRBJ1-2; no definite D call. The CDR3 consists of 11 residues. The V gene lost 6 bases and the J gene lost 8 bases, with 13 bases spanning the gap. The germline CDR1 and CDR2 sequences are SQVTM and ANQGSEA.

This clonotype was counted ten times or more. The rearrangement uses TRBV3-1 and TRBJ1-5, with D hard to call. CDR1 is LGHDT, CDR2 YNNKEL, per germline (reference sequence). This CDR3 comprises 13 residues. The V end lost 4 bases, the J end lost 9 bases, and 13 bases lay between the germline ends. The CDR3 here is CASSPGSQLPQHF. The DNA of the CDR3 is TGTGCCAGCAGCCCAGGCAGCCAGTTGCCCCAGCATTTT.

V usage is TRBV19 and J usage is TRBJ2-6; D is unclear. The CDR3 spans 15 residues. CDR1 is LNHDA and CDR2 is SQIVND in the germline V gene (reference sequence). V was trimmed by 5 bases and J by 2 bases, leaving 10 bases between them. CDR3 DNA sequence: TGTGCCAGTAGTCCCGTACCGCCTGGGGCCAACGTCCTGACTTTC. Translation: CASSPVPPGANVLTF.

With respect to this clonotype: A much larger clone differs from this one at a single base, so this may be a read error. The CDR3 loop is CASSQLVRVTYNEQFF. CDR3 nucleotide sequence: TGTGCCAGCAGCCAATTAGTCAGGGTCACCTACAATGAGCAGTTCTTC. The rearrangement links TRBV14 to TRBJ2-1, with D possibly TRBD1 on 5 matching bases. The CDR3 totals 16 residues. The germline V gene has CDR1 SGHDN and CDR2 FVKESK. V lost 2 bases and J 2 bases, leaving 13 bases between the germline ends.

This sequence joins TRBV19 and TRBJ1-4; a weak D match, TRBD1 (5 bases). CDR3 size: 14 residues. Trimming removed 3 bases from V and 8 bases from J, with 13 bases in between. Per germline, CDR1 LNHDA and CDR2 SQIVND (reference sequence). The CDR3 DNA is TGTGCCAGTAGTATGGAGGGGTTTAACGAAAAACTGTTTTTT. It specifies CASSMEGFNEKLFF.

This clonotype was observed at least ten times. The chain joins TRBV12-3 or TRBV12-4 to TRBJ2-1; perhaps TRBD1 as D (5 bases). This CDR3 spans 14 amino acids. V was cut by 3 bases and J by 4 bases, with 10 bases left in between. CDR3 sequence (DNA): TGTGCCAGCAGTTTCCTGACAGATTACAATGAGCAGTTCTTC. Its protein is CASSFLTDYNEQFF.

The CDR3: CASSSRGTEIKAFF. The CDR3 DNA reads as TGTGCCAGCAGTTCCCGTGGGACAGAAATTAAAGCTTTCTTT. The V call is TRBV27, the J call TRBJ1-1, with 7 positions matching TRBD1. Germline lookup yields CDR1 MNHEY and CDR2 SMNVEV (reference sequence). This CDR3 has 14 amino acids. With 4 bases clipped from V and 9 bases from J, the junction kept 11 bases outside the gene matches.

This clonotype has more than one count but fewer than ten. The chain links TRBV5-4 to TRBJ1-2, with D tentatively TRBD1 (6 bases). V was trimmed by 9 bases and J by 3 bases, leaving 12 bases between them. The CDR3 runs to 12 residues. Germline CDR1 SGHNT, CDR2 YYREEE (reference sequence). CDR3 loop: CAIVRGDYGYTF. DNA of the CDR3: TGTGCCATTGTGAGGGGGGACTATGGCTACACCTTC.

This clonotype was recorded many times. This chain connects TRBV7-7 to TRBJ2-5; TRBD2 matches at 7 bases. Germline loops: CDR1 SSHAT, CDR2 FNYEAQ (reference sequence). The V segment lost 1 base and the J segment 6 bases; nucleotides outside the gene matches: 11. This CDR3 is 16 amino acids long. In DNA form, the CDR3 reads TGTGCCAGCAGCTTAGACCCAGCGGGGCGACGAAAGACCCAGTACTTC. Translation gives CASSLDPAGRRKTQYF.

This clonotype was seen a single time. The rearrangement links TRBV2 to TRBJ2-5; D is perhaps TRBD2 (5 bases). V gave up 1 base and J gave up 4 bases, with 13 bases separating them. Germline loops: CDR1 SNHLY, CDR2 FYNNEI. The CDR3 length is 15 residues. In DNA, the CDR3 is TGTGCCAGCAGTGAAGAAGCTAGCAAGAGAGAGACCCAGTACTTC. Translated: CASSEEASKRETQYF.

This clonotype was counted many times. The chain employs TRBV7-2 and TRBJ1-1; D is undetermined. This CDR3 has 13 residues. Germline V gene lookup returns CDR1 SGHTA and CDR2 FQGNSA. Trimming pared 1 base from V and 7 bases from J, leaving 10 bases between. CDR3: CASSLDWLGEAFF. The CDR3 region has the DNA TGTGCCAGCAGCTTAGACTGGCTGGGTGAAGCTTTCTTT.

The chain has TRBV29-1 and TRBJ2-3, with 11 nucleotides matching TRBD1. This CDR3 is 15 amino acids long. V trimming: 0 bases; J trimming: 3 bases; junction bases outside the gene matches: 2. In germline, CDR1 is SQVTM, CDR2 ANQGSEA. CDR3 protein: CSVEDWDRGTDTQYF. The DNA for the CDR3 is TGCAGCGTTGAAGATTGGGACAGGGGGACAGATACGCAGTATTTT.

This clonotype was seen a few times. This rearrangement joins TRBV28 to TRBJ2-3; D not certain. The CDR3 is 15 amino acids. Trimming left V 4 bases short and J 0 bases short, with 11 bases between. Germline CDR1 and CDR2: MDHEN and SYDVKM. As DNA, the CDR3 is TGTGCCAGCAGTTATTTTTCGACTAGCACAGATACGCAGTATTTT. It encodes CASSYFSTSTDTQYF. The full variable domain, rest sourced from reference TRBV28 and TRBJ2-3, is DVKVTQSSRYLVKRTGEKVFLECVQDMDHENMFWYRQDPGLGLRLIYFSYDVKMKEKGDIPEGYSVSREKKERFSLILESASTNQTSMYLCASSYFSTSTDTQYFGPGTRLTVL.

This clonotype was seen at least ten times. The gene calls are TRBV7-3 and TRBJ2-3; D call uncertain. The CDR3 totals 12 residues. V gave up 5 bases and J gave up 2 bases, with 5 bases separating them. The V gene's germline CDR1 is SGHTA and CDR2 FQGTGA. CDR3 coding DNA: TGTGCCAGCAGCATTAACACAGATACGCAGTATTTT. It codes for CASSINTDTQYF.

The chain is built from TRBV4-1 and TRBJ2-3; D is unclear. Trimming removed 0 bases from V and 2 bases from J, with 6 bases in between. CDR1 MGHRA and CDR2 YSYEKL come from the germline V gene. This CDR3 contains 14 residues. The CDR3 loop reads CASSQDADTDTQYF. CDR3 DNA: TGCGCCAGCAGCCAAGATGCGGACACAGATACGCAGTATTTT.

With regard to this clonotype: The junction shows a germline mismatch at one end, possibly a read error. The genes are TRBV20-1 and TRBJ1-5; possible D gene TRBD1, 6 bases. Germline V gene data show CDR1 as DFQATT and CDR2 as SNEGSKA (reference sequence). The CDR3 is 13 residues long. CDR3 residues: CSALQGSDQPQHF. The CDR3 nucleotides read TGCAGTGCTTTACAGGGTAGCGATCAGCCCCAGCATTTT.

This clonotype was counted between two and nine times. The chain couples TRBV20-1 to TRBJ2-7; 7 bases align to TRBD1. The length of the CDR3 is 13 residues. Per germline, CDR1 DFQATT and CDR2 SNEGSKA (reference sequence). V dropped 4 bases and J dropped 2; count of bases not matched to a gene: 5. The CDR3 here is CSAKGTVTYEQYF. The DNA of the CDR3 is TGCAGTGCTAAAGGGACAGTGACCTACGAGCAGTACTTC.

The chain uses TRBV7-9 and TRBJ2-1, with 8 bases matching TRBD2. Unmatched junction bases numbered 7, after V lost 9 bases and J lost 6 bases. Germline values: CDR1 SEHNR, CDR2 FQNEAQ (reference sequence). The CDR3 runs 13 residues. The CDR3 nucleotides read TGTGCCAGTGGGGGACTAGGGACCAATGAGCAGTTCTTC. Its translation is CASGGLGTNEQFF.

The J gene is TRBJ2-5, the V gene TRBV2, with D uncertain. The CDR3 has 11 amino acids. V was cut by 7 bases and J by 5 bases, with 8 bases left in between. Germline V gene sequence: CDR1 SNHLY, CDR2 FYNNEI. CDR3 coding DNA: TGTGCCAGCACGAGTGGGGAGACCCAGTACTTC. Amino acid sequence: CASTSGETQYF.